This T cell receptor beta chain stems from a study of beta chain features in type 1 diabetes. Across the study: There was similarity between patients and healthy donors in age, gender and cell yields.

Study results and limitations: Among all four CD4+ subsets, Type 1 diabetes patients had TCRB CDR3s that were moderately but significantly shorter. Fewer insertions but more deletions were seen at VDJ junctions in type 1 diabetes patients.

The CDR3 has 17 amino acids. Trimming at V came to 11 bases and at J to 4 bases, leaving 19 bases not matched to a gene. Germline CDR1 and CDR2: MRHNA and SNTAGT. What was sequenced were expressed TCRB transcripts, since all of the isolated RNA had been reverse transcribed. The protocol was immunoSEQ multiplex PCR, while the TCRdb copy is restricted to in-frame clones and leaves out a portion. The table has 970,000 or so clones, 15% to 20% seen once. Sorted populations were all over 98% pure. This clone was observed a handful of times. Its specificity is unknown. The genes are TRBV6-4 and TRBJ2-1, with 8 bases lining up with TRBD2. The sequencing input was naive CD4+ T cells from blood. The receptor's source is a woman aged 18 to 35 in good health. The CDR3 nucleotides read TGTGCCGGACTCATAGAGGCGCTAGCGGGTTGTTACAATGAGCAGTTCTTC. Protein sequence: CAGLIEALAGCYNEQFF.